Below are 21 T cell receptor beta chains sequenced from a single sample in a study of beta chain features in type 1 diabetes. Expressed TCRB transcripts got sequenced, as all isolated RNA was reverse transcribed. Produced via immunoSEQ multiplex PCR; TCRdb's table is partial and in-frame only. The table includes roughly 450,000 clones, approximately 10% detected once. Sample: naive CD4+ T cells from blood. Source of these receptors: a woman aged 18-29 years in good health.

This clone turned up a few times. The chain recombines TRBV10-3 with TRBJ2-1; D may be TRBD1 or TRBD2 (5 bases each). The V end was cut by 3 bases, the J end by 6 bases, with 12 bases between. CDR3 length: 14 residues. From germline, CDR1 is ENHRY and CDR2 SYGVKD. CDR3 sequence: CAISDKGDGNEQFF. The CDR3 nucleotides are TGTGCCATCAGTGATAAAGGGGACGGCAATGAGCAGTTCTTC.

The chain joins TRBV7-3 to TRBJ2-2, with D unclear. The CDR3 runs to 16 residues. With 1 base removed from V and 2 bases from J, the gap between germline ends came to 11 bases. Germline assignment: CDR1 SGHTA and CDR2 FQGTGA. The DNA for the CDR3 is TGTGCCAGCAGCTTAAAAGGCGCAGGAAACACCGGGGAGCTGTTTTTT. Translating it yields CASSLKGAGNTGELFF. Full variable domain (remainder filled in from reference TRBV7-3 and TRBJ2-2): GAGVSQTPSNKVTEKGKYVELRCDPISGHTALYWYRQSLGQGPEFLIYFQGTGAADDSGLPNDRFFAVRPEGSVSTLKIQRTERGDSAVYLCASSLKGAGNTGELFFGEGSRLTVL.

This clone has a handful of counts. This specimen includes other DNA sequences encoding the same CDR3. The chain's CDR3 is CASSLAQLNTEAFF. The CDR3 bases are TGCGCCAGCAGCTTGGCGCAGCTGAACACTGAAGCTTTCTTT. The chain has TRBV5-1 and TRBJ1-1; D not certain. Germline loops: CDR1 SGHRS, CDR2 YFSETQ. The CDR3 has 14 residues. Deletions cut 0 bases from V and 0 bases from J, with 6 bases between.

The rearrangement uses TRBV7-9 and TRBJ1-1; no clear D. V was clipped by 4 bases and J by 1 base, with 10 bases between them. The CDR3 totals 14 residues. The germline gives CDR1 SEHNR, CDR2 FQNEAQ (reference sequence). The CDR3: CASSSPPENTEAFF. In DNA form, the CDR3 reads TGTGCCAGCAGCTCCCCGCCGGAGAACACTGAAGCTTTCTTT.

The chain employs TRBV6-5 and TRBJ2-1; 9 nucleotides match TRBD2. CDR3 length equals 15 residues. V was pared by 6 bases and J by 1 base, with 4 bases of the junction left unmatched. Germline lookup yields CDR1 MNHEY and CDR2 SVGAGI. Here the CDR3 reads CASSLSGRSYNEQFF. The CDR3 nucleotides read TGTGCCAGCAGCCTAAGCGGGAGGTCCTACAATGAGCAGTTCTTC.

The chain carries TRBV4-2 and TRBJ2-1; TRBD2 aligns across 10 bases. The CDR3 contains 15 residues. V lost 4 bases to trimming and J lost 5 bases; unmatched junction nucleotides: 5. Germline V lookup: CDR1 LGHNA, CDR2 YNFKEQ. CDR3 nucleotides: TGTGCCAGCAGCCGAGGAACTAGCGGGGACAATGAGCAGTTCTTC. The encoded protein is CASSRGTSGDNEQFF.

This clone was seen only a few times. The chain combines TRBV27 with TRBJ2-1; TRBD2 matches 10 bases. Germline loops: CDR1 MNHEY, CDR2 SMNVEV (reference sequence). Trimming took 0 bases from V and 7 from J; bases not matched to a gene: 9. The CDR3 has 17 amino acids. The DNA for the CDR3 is TGTGCCAGCAGTTTATCGATAACGGGACTAGCGTGGAATGAGCAGTTCTTC. Residues: CASSLSITGLAWNEQFF.

This clone has a handful of counts. The rearrangement uses TRBV29-1 and TRBJ1-1, with a tentative D call TRBD1 (6 bases). Germline CDR1 is SQVTM and CDR2 is ANQGSEA. CDR3 length: 13 amino acids. V was pared by 7 bases and J by 7 bases, with 19 bases between. The CDR3 is CSARTATLGEAFF. The DNA of the CDR3 is TGCAGCGCACGGACAGCCACTCTTGGTGAAGCTTTCTTT. Complete variable domain (other parts from reference TRBV29-1 and TRBJ1-1): SAVISQKPSRDICQRGTSLTIQCQVDSQVTMMFWYRQQPGQSLTLIATANQGSEATYESGFVIDKFPISRPNLTFSTLTVSNMSPEDSSIYLCSARTATLGEAFFGQGTRLTVV.

V is TRBV10-3 and J is TRBJ2-7, with 7 bases that match TRBD2. The CDR3 is made up of 13 amino acids. Losses at the gene ends were 3 bases for V and 5 bases for J; bases not matched to a gene: 4. CDR1 and CDR2 from the germline V gene are ENHRY and SYGVKD. CDR3 DNA: TGTGCCATCAGTGATGCGGGAGAGGACGAGCAGTACTTC. It yields the protein CAISDAGEDEQYF.

This sequence joins TRBV28 and TRBJ2-7; D might be TRBD2 (5 bases). V was cut by 3 bases and J by 9 bases, with 12 bases left in between. Germline CDR1 MDHEN, CDR2 SYDVKM. The CDR3 runs 12 residues. CDR3 residues: CASSFRGGGQYV. In DNA form, the CDR3 reads TGTGCCAGCAGTTTTCGAGGTGGAGGGCAGTACGTC.

In its sample, this clone was seen a few times. The V gene is TRBV29-1, the J gene TRBJ1-1; 7 nucleotides agree with TRBD1. Germline assignment: CDR1 SQVTM and CDR2 ANQGSEA. With V trimmed by 4 bases and J by 2 bases, 7 bases remained unmatched. The CDR3 length is 14 residues. The CDR3 coding sequence is TGCAGCGTTGTGGTGCAGGGGGTCAACACTGAAGCTTTCTTT. Protein product: CSVVVQGVNTEAFF. Drawing the rest from reference TRBV29-1 and TRBJ1-1, the complete variable domain is SAVISQKPSRDICQRGTSLTIQCQVDSQVTMMFWYRQQPGQSLTLIATANQGSEATYESGFVIDKFPISRPNLTFSTLTVSNMSPEDSSIYLCSVVVQGVNTEAFFGQGTRLTVV.

The chain has TRBV29-1 and TRBJ1-1; D gene unclear. The V end was cut by 2 bases, the J end by 0 bases, with 16 bases between. Germline lookup yields CDR1 SQVTM and CDR2 ANQGSEA. The CDR3 is 16 amino acids. Here the CDR3 reads CSVEYGVTWLNTEAFF. The CDR3 coding sequence is TGCAGCGTTGAATATGGTGTAACTTGGCTGAACACTGAAGCTTTCTTT. Full variable domain (missing parts from reference TRBV29-1 and TRBJ1-1): SAVISQKPSRDICQRGTSLTIQCQVDSQVTMMFWYRQQPGQSLTLIATANQGSEATYESGFVIDKFPISRPNLTFSTLTVSNMSPEDSSIYLCSVEYGVTWLNTEAFFGQGTRLTVV.

A note on this clone: The sample contains more than one DNA sequence encoding this CDR3. This chain's CDR3 is CASSQDLGQPQHF. The CDR3 region has the DNA TGCGCCAGCAGCCAAGATCTTGGCCAGCCCCAGCATTTT. The J gene is TRBJ1-5, the V gene TRBV4-3; D unresolved. Trimming shortened V by 0 bases and J by 7 bases, and 7 bases separated the two germline ends. The CDR3 sequence is 13 residues long. Germline V gene data show CDR1 as LGHNA and CDR2 as YSLEER.

The table lists this clone with a few counts. This rearrangement joins TRBV9 to TRBJ2-7; D might be TRBD1 (5 bases). The CDR3 is made up of 14 amino acids. Trimming stripped 2 bases from V and 3 bases from J, with 12 bases between. In germline, CDR1 is SGDLS, CDR2 YYNGEE. In DNA form, the CDR3 reads TGTGCCAGCAGCGTGCGCCCAGGGATCTACGAGCAGTACGTC. It encodes CASSVRPGIYEQYV.

This clone was detected a few times. The rearrangement joins TRBV7-9 to TRBJ2-1; TRBD2 matches at 11 bases. From germline, CDR1 is SEHNR and CDR2 FQNEAQ (reference sequence). V lost 3 bases and J lost 6; bases outside the gene matches: 1. The CDR3 totals 14 residues. CDR3 loop: CASSFSGGANEQFF. The CDR3 DNA reads TGTGCCAGCAGCTTTAGCGGGGGGGCCAATGAGCAGTTCTTC. The whole variable domain, filled in from reference TRBV7-9 and TRBJ2-1, reads DTGVSQNPRHKITKRGQNVTFRCDPISEHNRLYWYRQTLGQGPEFLTYFQNEAQLEKSRLLSDRFSAERPKGSFSTLEIQRTEQGDSAMYLCASSFSGGANEQFFGPGTRLTVL.

This clone was observed a handful of times. CDR3 sequence: CSVGQGVGQPQHF. For the CDR3, the DNA is TGCAGCGTGGGACAGGGAGTGGGTCAGCCCCAGCATTTT. The chain uses TRBV29-1 and TRBJ1-5, with 9 bases that match TRBD1. The ends lost 6 bases at V and 6 bases at J; junction bases unmatched: 6. The CDR3 is 13 residues long. Germline CDR1 reads SQVTM; CDR2 reads ANQGSEA.

The V gene is TRBV28, the J gene TRBJ1-2, with a weak D call TRBD1 (6 bases). Germline V lookup: CDR1 MDHEN, CDR2 SYDVKM. This CDR3 is built from 15 residues. V was clipped by 6 bases and J by 8 bases, with 22 bases between them. The CDR3 loop is CASRLSGTTRGGYTF. As DNA, the CDR3 is TGTGCCAGCAGGCTCTCCGGGACAACGAGAGGCGGCTACACCTTC.

This clone was counted only a few times. The chain uses TRBV5-1 and TRBJ2-5; TRBD2 is a possible D gene (5 bases). The CDR3 loop spans 15 amino acids. The V gene's germline CDR1 is SGHRS and CDR2 YFSETQ. V was trimmed by 2 bases and J by 2 bases, leaving 13 bases between them. The CDR3 loop is CASSFGLARQETQYF. CDR3 nucleotides: TGCGCCAGCAGCTTTGGTCTAGCTCGTCAAGAGACCCAGTACTTC. Drawing the rest from reference TRBV5-1 and TRBJ2-5, the complete variable domain is KAGVTQTPRYLIKTRGQQVTLSCSPISGHRSVSWYQQTPGQGLQFLFEYFSETQRNKGNFPGRFSGRQFSNSRSEMNVSTLELGDSALYLCASSFGLARQETQYFGPGTRLLVL.

This clone was picked up a small number of times. The V gene is TRBV19, the J gene TRBJ2-1; no clear D. The CDR3 has 15 residues. CDR1 is LNHDA and CDR2 is SQIVND in the germline V gene (reference sequence). V lost 9 bases to trimming and J lost 8 bases, with 23 bases between them. CDR3 sequence (DNA): TGTGCCAGCCGACCATCCCACGCCGGTTCGGATGAGCAGTTCTTC. Encoded protein: CASRPSHAGSDEQFF.

Only a few counts were recorded for this clone. The V gene is TRBV4-1, the J gene TRBJ2-7; TRBD1 agrees at 7 bases. In germline, CDR1 is MGHRA, CDR2 YSYEKL. V lost 3 bases, J lost 5 bases, and 4 bases stayed unmatched. CDR3 size: 13 residues. The CDR3: CASSHPTGDEQYV. The CDR3 bases are TGCGCCAGCAGCCATCCCACAGGGGACGAGCAGTACGTC.

This clone was seen only a few times. The J gene is TRBJ2-5, the V gene TRBV5-6; maybe TRBD1 (5 bases). This CDR3 region has 14 residues. Germline loops: CDR1 SGHDT, CDR2 YYEEEE. Trimming took off 1 base at V and 5 bases at J, with 12 bases between the two ends. DNA for the CDR3: TGTGCCAGCAGCTTGAGGGGCGCCCAGGAGACCCAGTACTTC. Amino acid sequence: CASSLRGAQETQYF.